This T cell receptor beta chain was found in a study of blood T cell repertoires in COVID-19 (TCRdb year 2020). Background for the entire study: Collaborator samples came from the United States, Italy and Spain and covered acute and convalescent phases of COVID-19. The material from the prospective study consisted of cDNA or gDNA derived from T cells, B-cell-depleted T cells, or PBMCs. Deeply sampled blood TCRbeta repertoires from subjects exposed to, actively infected with, or recovered from COVID-19 were included in the dataset. A freely available public database, intended as a resource for researchers studying the immune response to SARS-CoV-2, is where the repertoires were released. The samples were drawn from two sources: the first 160 participants of the ongoing ImmuneRACE study, and 1,000 to 1,500 subjects contributed by 6 global collaborators. Nearly every sample came with metadata listing a de-identified subject ID, COVID-19 status, age in years and sex. HLA class I and class II types, where available, came from metadata supplied by the sample provider rather than from assay-based typing.

CDR1 and CDR2 are read off the germline V gene as SGHRS and YFSETQ. From the cysteine through the phenylalanine, the CDR3 covers 15 amino acids. Kept here is only the CDR3 DNA, which spans 45 bases and is read in frame from base 1. V loses 5 bases of germline sequence and J loses 0 bases, and the interval between the two ends is 14 bases. Comments on this clone: This receptor's antigen is unknown. No qualities accompany the bases; no much larger clone lies one base away.

The full study reports these points: How much clinical and demographic metadata was included differed by source and by participant, and the metadata was provided uncurated.

The collaborating institutions used their own protocols to collect whole blood in K2EDTA tubes. For TCRbeta analysis, collaborator samples were shipped as frozen whole blood, as isolated PBMCs, or as DNA extracted from either sample type. TCRbeta CDR3 regions were amplified from genomic DNA by means of the immunoSEQ Assay, a bias-controlled multiplex PCR. The authors processed their data as follows. The number of nucleated cells in each sample was estimated by amplification of reference gene primers within the assay. Sequence reads were collapsed and filtered to measure the absolute abundance of every unique TCRbeta CDR3 rearrangement. For each sample, productive Simpson clonality was calculated by taking the square root of Simpson's diversity index across productive rearrangements. TCRdb holds this immuneACCESS table with in-frame rearrangements only. Some clones are missing; in checked studies, unresolved V genes explain under half, and the rest has no known cause. The D gene and trimming were derived from the DNA, and the V and J assignments and clone size from that table. Recorded for this sample are 400,000 to 500,000 clones; more than 80% of them occurred a single time. 1.4% of the sample is in the top ten clones.

The chain links TRBV5-1 with TRBJ1-2; the D segment could be TRBD1, given 6 matching bases. The sample was peripheral blood. This receptor was taken from a woman between 25 and 40 years old with active or convalescent COVID-19. CDR3 protein: CASRVTGSANYGYTF. The DNA is TGCGCCAGCAGGGTTACAGGGTCAGCTAACTATGGCTACACCTTC. With the portions outside the CDR3 filled from the reference TRBV5-1 and TRBJ1-2 genes, the complete variable region becomes KAGVTQTPRYLIKTRGQQVTLSCSPISGHRSVSWYQQTPGQGLQFLFEYFSETQRNKGNFPGRFSGRQFSNSRSEMNVSTLELGDSALYLCASRVTGSANYGYTFGSGTRLTVV.